Listed below are T cell receptor beta chains from one sample, sequenced in a study of CD8+ T cells in alopecia areata. Sequenced by immunoSEQ multiplex PCR; TCRdb stores in-frame clones only, minus some. The profile shows approximately 45,000 clones, less than 70% of them singletons. The sequences come from CD8+ T cells sorted from blood, collected at week 4, from a patient treated with tofacitinib. These receptors were obtained from a human donor with alopecia areata. The CDR3 runs from the conserved cysteine through the conserved F or W. Each record gives: CDR3 DNA, CDR3 protein, J gene, clone size, CDR3 length, D gene, V gene. D genes are given only for firm matches. A clone size is listed for some rows: how often the clone was seen (once, few, many), or a class if it is expanded.

TGTGCCAGCAGTTACTCGACTAGCGGGGGCGAGCAGTACTTC CASSYSTSGGEQYF TRBJ2-7 NA 14 TRBD2 TRBV6-6
TGTGCCAGCAGCTCAAGCTCGACACAGAACACTGAAGCTTTCTTT CASSSSSTQNTEAFF TRBJ1-1 once 15 NA TRBV27
TGCAGCGTTGACACTAGCGGGGACACCGGGGAGCTGTTTTTT CSVDTSGDTGELFF TRBJ2-2 NA 14 TRBD2 TRBV29-1
TGCAGCGTTGATGACCTAATTGAAGCTTTCTTT CSVDDLIEAFF TRBJ1-1 NA 11 NA TRBV29-1
TGCGCCAGCAGCCAAGATTACCAGACCACTGAAGCTTTCTTT CASSQDYQTTEAFF TRBJ1-1 NA 14 NA TRBV4-3
TGTGCCAGCAGCGCGAGGCTTGGACAGGGGGAGGGCTACGAGCAGTACTTC CASSARLGQGEGYEQYF TRBJ2-7 few 17 TRBD1 TRBV7-2
TGCGCCAGCAGCCGCGGGGGGACCGGGGAGCTGTTTTTT CASSRGGTGELFF TRBJ2-2 few 13 TRBD2 TRBV4-3
TGCAGCGTTGAAGGGCCAGAGGGACAGGGTGTTTTC CSVEGPEGQGVF TRBJ2-7 NA 12 TRBD1 TRBV29-1
TGTGCCAGCAGCATACAAAGGAACACTGAAGCTTTCTTT CASSIQRNTEAFF TRBJ1-1 NA 13 NA TRBV11-3
TGTGCCAGTAGTATAGTGACCTACAATGAGCAGTTCTTC CASSIVTYNEQFF TRBJ2-1 few 13 NA TRBV19
TGCGCCAGCAGTGAGTCGTTGGGGAAAACAGATACGCAGTATTTT CASSESLGKTDTQYF TRBJ2-3 few 15 NA TRBV10-2
TGTGCCAGCAGCTTTGGATCGGGGGGTCAAGAGACCCAGTACTTC CASSFGSGGQETQYF TRBJ2-5 NA 15 TRBD2 TRBV7-6
TGTGCCAGCCGCCCTGGACCGAACACCGGGGAGCTGTTTTTT CASRPGPNTGELFF TRBJ2-2 NA 14 NA TRBV19
TGTGCCAGCAGCCCCGACTCTGCCCCGGAGACCCAGTACTTC CASSPDSAPETQYF TRBJ2-5 NA 14 NA TRBV9
TGTGCCAGCAGCCTTAGACACGATGAGCAGTTCTTC CASSLRHDEQFF TRBJ2-1 NA 12 NA TRBV7-9
TGCGCCAGCAGCCAAACAGGGGATGGGGGGGAGCTGTTTTTT CASSQTGDGGELFF TRBJ2-2 NA 14 TRBD1 TRBV4-1
TGTGCCTGGACCCAGGGTTCGGGCACTGAAGCTTTCTTT CAWTQGSGTEAFF TRBJ1-1 NA 13 NA TRBV30